These T cell receptor beta chains were read from a single sample in a study of blood T cell repertoires in COVID-19. Sequenced by immunoSEQ multiplex PCR; TCRdb stores in-frame clones only, minus some. The table records around 97,000 clones, more than 75% of them present only once. The sequenced material came from peripheral blood. Source of these receptors: a human donor in a cohort sampled during active COVID-19. The CDR3 runs from the conserved cysteine through the conserved F or W. D genes are given only for firm matches. Clone size appears in some rows only: once, few, many, or a class for an expanded clone.

j_gene	v_gene	d_gene	abundance	CDR3aa	CDR3nt
TRBJ2-2	TRBV11-3	TRBD1	-	CASSLGQGALRELFF	TGTGCCAGCAGCTTGGGACAGGGGGCGCTTCGGGAGCTGTTTTTT
TRBJ1-1	TRBV5-1	-	-	CASSLRSRGNTEAFF	TGCGCCAGCAGCCTTCGTTCGCGGGGGAACACTGAAGCTTTCTTT
TRBJ1-1	TRBV25-1	-	-	CASSEVGVNTEAFF	TGTGCCAGCAGTGAAGTCGGGGTGAACACTGAAGCTTTCTTT
TRBJ2-7	TRBV19	TRBD2	-	CASSIASGIAYEQYF	TGTGCCAGTAGTATAGCTAGCGGGATAGCCTACGAGCAGTACTTC
TRBJ1-2	TRBV6-6	TRBD1	-	CASSSRQGNYGYTF	TGTGCCAGCAGTTCCCGACAGGGAAATTATGGCTACACCTTC
TRBJ2-1	TRBV6-5	TRBD2	-	CASSARGGYNEQFF	TGTGCCAGCAGCGCACGGGGGGGGTACAATGAGCAGTTCTTC
TRBJ2-7	TRBV11-3	-	-	CATSEAGSNSYEQYF	TGTGCCACCTCGGAGGCGGGATCCAACTCCTACGAGCAGTACTTC
TRBJ2-3	TRBV7-2	-	-	CASSLYEGAPNTQYF	TGTGCCAGCAGCTTATACGAGGGCGCACCCAATACGCAGTATTTT
TRBJ2-1	TRBV5-1	TRBD1	once	CASSGPTGGNEQFF	TGCGCCAGCAGCGGCCCGACAGGGGGCAATGAGCAGTTCTTC
TRBJ1-2	TRBV25-1	-	once	CASSESGKYYGYTF	TGTGCCAGCAGTGAATCCGGGAAGTACTATGGCTACACCTTC
TRBJ1-2	TRBV6-5	TRBD1	-	CAARTGVVYGYTF	TGTGCCGCCCGGACAGGAGTTGTTTATGGCTACACCTTC
TRBJ2-7	TRBV19	-	-	CASSIGLGEQYF	TGTGCCAGTAGTATCGGACTTGGCGAGCAGTACTTC
TRBJ1-2	TRBV5-6	-	-	CASSYGPNYGYTF	TGTGCCAGCAGCTATGGGCCTAACTATGGCTACACCTTC
TRBJ1-5	TRBV4-1	TRBD1	-	CASSQPRTGDNSNQPQHF	TGCGCCAGCAGCCAACCCCGGACAGGAGACAATAGCAATCAGCCCCAGCATTTT
TRBJ2-1	TRBV6-2/TRBV6-3	-	-	CASSYAGRPAYNEQFF	TGTGCCAGCAGTTACGCGGGGCGGCCCGCCTACAATGAGCAGTTCTTC
TRBJ2-1	TRBV9	-	-	CASSVDASGRFYNEQFF	TGTGCCAGCAGCGTAGATGCCAGCGGGCGGTTTTACAATGAGCAGTTCTTC
TRBJ1-3	TRBV5-4	TRBD1	once	CASSLAGGGNTIYF	TGTGCCAGCAGCTTGGCAGGGGGAGGAAACACCATATATTTT
TRBJ2-1	TRBV3-1/TRBV3-2	TRBD2	-	CASSQGPAGGPYEQFF	TGTGCCAGCAGCCAAGGACCAGCGGGAGGGCCTTATGAGCAGTTCTTC
TRBJ1-3	TRBV6-6	-	-	CASRAPGNTIYF	TGTGCCAGCAGGGCCCCAGGAAACACCATATATTTT
TRBJ2-5	TRBV5-4	TRBD2	-	CASGKGLAGGVSETQYF	TGTGCCAGCGGAAAAGGACTAGCGGGAGGTGTTAGCGAGACCCAGTACTTC
TRBJ2-5	TRBV19	-	-	CASSSPGFQETQYF	TGTGCCAGTAGTAGCCCAGGGTTCCAAGAGACCCAGTACTTC
TRBJ1-1	TRBV6-5	-	-	CASTGVQGRTEAFF	TGTGCCAGCACCGGTGTCCAGGGGCGAACTGAAGCTTTCTTT
TRBJ1-1	TRBV7-3	-	-	CASLRETKNTEAFF	TGTGCCAGCCTGAGGGAGACTAAGAACACTGAAGCTTTCTTT
TRBJ2-2	TRBV5-4	-	-	CASSLDPRNTGELFF	TGTGCCAGCAGCTTAGACCCTAGGAACACCGGGGAGCTGTTTTTT
TRBJ2-1	TRBV4-1	TRBD2	-	CASSQDSLRASGFYNEQFF	TGCGCCAGCAGCCAAGATTCTCTTAGGGCTAGCGGGTTTTACAATGAGCAGTTCTTC
TRBJ1-4	TRBV5-1	-	-	CASSLQTGTNEKLFF	TGCGCCAGCAGCTTGCAAACAGGAACCAATGAAAAACTGTTTTTT
TRBJ1-4	TRBV12-3/TRBV12-4	-	-	CASAGRFGEKLFF	TGTGCCAGCGCTGGGAGGTTTGGCGAAAAACTGTTTTTT
TRBJ1-2	TRBV18	TRBD1	few	CASSPTDRDAYGYTF	TGTGCCAGCTCACCAACCGACAGGGACGCCTATGGCTACACCTTC
TRBJ2-1	TRBV19	TRBD2	-	CATTGLAGVSEQFF	TGTGCCACCACGGGACTAGCGGGAGTGAGTGAGCAGTTCTTC
TRBJ2-7	TRBV20-1	-	-	CSASPIYEQYF	TGCAGTGCTAGCCCTATTTACGAGCAGTACTTC
TRBJ2-5	TRBV28	-	-	CASSSETQYF	TGTGCCAGCAGTTCGGAGACCCAGTACTTC
TRBJ2-1	TRBV6-2/TRBV6-3	TRBD2	few	CASSFGLAGANNEQFF	TGTGCCAGCAGTTTCGGACTAGCGGGCGCTAACAATGAGCAGTTCTTC
TRBJ2-6	TRBV6-5	TRBD2	-	CASSSSGGGANVLTF	TGTGCCAGCAGCTCATCGGGGGGAGGAGCCAACGTCCTGACTTTC
TRBJ2-1	TRBV5-6	-	-	CASRYYQWGDNEQFF	TGTGCCAGCAGGTATTATCAGTGGGGCGACAATGAGCAGTTCTTC
TRBJ2-7	TRBV5-4	TRBD2	-	CASSFPTSVDSYEQYF	TGTGCCAGCAGCTTTCCAACTAGCGTTGATTCCTACGAGCAGTACTTC
TRBJ1-1	TRBV5-1	TRBD1	-	CASSHDRDTEAFF	TGCGCCAGCAGCCATGACAGGGATACTGAAGCTTTCTTT
TRBJ2-3	TRBV27	TRBD2	-	CASSFLSGSTDTQYF	TGTGCCAGCAGTTTCCTTAGCGGGAGCACAGATACGCAGTATTTT
TRBJ2-3	TRBV7-3	TRBD2	-	CASSFGLGEDTQYF	TGTGCCAGCAGCTTCGGACTAGGTGAAGATACGCAGTATTTT
TRBJ2-1	TRBV5-1	TRBD2	-	CASSPVTSGRSSEQFF	TGCGCCAGCAGCCCGGTGACTAGCGGGAGGTCCTCCGAGCAGTTCTTC
TRBJ2-1	TRBV10-3	TRBD2	-	CAIRSALGGNSYNEQFF	TGTGCCATCAGATCCGCCCTGGGGGGGAACTCCTACAATGAGCAGTTCTTC
TRBJ1-2	TRBV19	-	few	CASSDRSNYGYTF	TGTGCCAGTAGTGACCGGAGTAACTATGGCTACACCTTC
TRBJ1-5	TRBV7-8	-	-	CASSSAAGGGNQPQHF	TGTGCCAGCAGCTCGGCGGCGGGGGGAGGTAATCAGCCCCAGCATTTT
TRBJ2-1	TRBV7-2	TRBD2	-	CASSSGLSSYNEQFF	TGTGCCAGCAGCTCGGGACTATCATCGTACAATGAGCAGTTCTTC
TRBJ2-5	TRBV15	TRBD2	-	CATSSHGLAGGETQYF	TGTGCCACCAGCAGCCACGGACTAGCGGGAGGAGAGACCCAGTACTTC
TRBJ2-5	TRBV7-2	TRBD2	-	CASSSGTSALWETQYF	TGTGCCAGCAGCTCCGGGACTAGCGCCTTGTGGGAGACCCAGTACTTC
TRBJ1-1	TRBV6-5	TRBD1	-	CASSYSRDRGRAEAFF	TGTGCCAGCAGTTACTCGCGGGACAGGGGACGGGCTGAAGCTTTCTTT
TRBJ2-2	TRBV21-1	-	once	CASSPLLRTQELFF	TGTGCCAGCAGCCCCCTCCTGAGGACTCAGGAGCTGTTTTTT